The entry below describes one TCR beta chain. What it binds is unknown. The method was immunoSEQ multiplex PCR; TCRdb's version includes in-frame clones alone and lacks a portion of them. The sample records about 220,000 clones, roughly 88% being singletons. This sample stems from a study of cytomegalovirus exposure and HLA in healthy donors. Notes on the study in general: There were about 160 TCR beta chains listed as cytomegalovirus-associated.

The length of the CDR3 is 15 residues. Trimming removed 3 bases from V and 9 bases from J, with 19 bases in between. Germline CDR1 is SGHDT and CDR2 is YYEEEE. The origin of this receptor is a young woman in good health and CMV-seronegative. This chain links TRBV5-6 with TRBJ2-1; D is possibly TRBD2 (5 bases). The specimen sequenced was PBMCs. In DNA, the CDR3 is TGTGCCAGCAGCTCAATTGGGAGATTTATGGCTGAGCAGTTCTTC. It is translated as CASSSIGRFMAEQFF. Filled out from reference TRBV5-6 and TRBJ2-1, the complete variable domain reads DAGVTQSPTHLIKTRGQQVTLRCSPKSGHDTVSWYQQALGQGPQFIFQYYEEEERQRGNFPDRFSGHQFPNYSSELNVNALLLGDSALYLCASSSIGRFMAEQFFGPGTRLTVL.